This record concerns one T cell receptor beta chain sequence. Its target is not known. This record comes from a study of post-analysis software for immune sequencing data. Unique molecular identifiers tagged the TCR beta cDNA libraries. MiXCR was run by TCRdb on the PCR reads, yielding one entry per CDR3 protein. The sample yields about 680,000 distinct CDR3 sequences, about 60% seen once. Study findings and constraints: Significantly lower normalized Chao1 diversity was seen in multiple sclerosis patients than in controls. Comparison of patients with controls showed about 5 TRBV segments more frequent in patients, TRBV5-6, TRBV5-1 and TRBV20-1 among them.

This CDR3 is 14 amino acids long. Per germline, CDR1 SEHNR and CDR2 FQNEAQ (reference sequence). The V gene lost 5 bases and the J gene lost 7 bases, with 12 bases spanning the gap. The chain recombines TRBV7-9 with TRBJ1-6; D remains unclear. The specimen sequenced was blood. The TCR originated in a girl aged 2 to 9 with multiple sclerosis. Here the CDR3 DNA reads TGTGCCAGCAGCATAGATTCTCTCAATTCACCCCTCCACTTT. This sequence encodes CASSIDSLNSPLHF.